This T cell receptor (beta chain) was recovered during a study of regulatory T cells in long-lasting Graves disease (dated by TCRdb to the early 2020s). Notes on the research overall: Antithyroid drugs had been taken for less than 3 months by newly diagnosed Graves' disease patients. Persistent Graves' disease patients were compared with newly diagnosed Graves' disease patients by peripheral blood TCR sequencing and RNA sequencing. The study was conducted in China and was registered as a clinical trial. A total of roughly 33 samples were covered by TCR sequencing, comprising around 13 persistent and roughly 20 newly diagnosed Graves' disease patients.

Taken with the paper, the label for time point translates to: newly diagnosed GD, antithyroid drugs for less than 3 months. For both TCR sequencing and RNA sequencing, RNA was extracted from PBMCs in TRIzol. The diagnosis of Graves' disease was made according to American Thyroid Association guidelines. The patients came from an endocrinology department in Xi'an, China. Each patient gave 9 to 10 milliliters of peripheral blood, collected in an EDTA anticoagulant tube. PBMCs were isolated by Ficoll Paque Plus density gradient separation without further T cell sorting. An Agilent 2100 Bioanalyzer and agarose gel were used to check RNA quality, while a NanoDrop 2000 measured RNA concentration. What the authors observed across the whole study: Compared with newly diagnosed patients, persistent Graves' disease patients had lower TCR Shannon entropy and fewer highly expanded clones, which suggests clonal expansion. The small sample size was acknowledged by the authors as a limitation that may reduce accuracy. TRBV28, TRBJ1-2 and TRBJ2-5 were preferentially used in persistent disease, while TRBV20-1 and TRBJ2-1 were favored in newly diagnosed disease. Peripheral blood alone was examined, since thyroid tissue, which constituted the primary lesion, could not be accessed. Only the TCR beta chain was sequenced and analyzed. Persistent patients shared more public clonotypes among themselves (2,741) than newly diagnosed patients did (roughly 920).

The CDR3 runs 15 amino acids, cysteine and phenylalanine included. The CDR3 DNA has 45 bases and is translated from base 1. A distance of 12 bases separates the germline ends of V and J, which lose 2 bases and 2 bases respectively. Via the germline V gene, CDR1 is MNHNS and CDR2 SASEGT. In this sample, this clonotype turned up many times. Its cognate antigen has yet to be identified. Base-call qualities are not available, and no considerably larger clone is one nucleotide away. Receptor libraries were prepared by multiplex PCR. These reads were obtained on an Illumina HiSeq 4000. CDR3 regions were amplified by Arm-PCR with iRepertoire HTBI primers to construct TCR beta libraries. Gel purification was performed on PCR products prior to sequencing. Processing in the source paper ran as follows. A total of around 59 TRBV and 14 TRBJ segments were identified across samples and were used for gene usage analysis of CDR3 amino acid clonotypes. COPE and FqMerger were used to merge the filtered high-quality paired reads into contigs. BLAST was used to align contigs to IMGT TRBV, TRBD and TRBJ reference genes, with CDR3 defined following IMGT. Any clonotype with a frequency above 0.1% was classified as a highly expanded clone. Shannon entropy was used to measure repertoire diversity, and the Gini coefficient was used to measure V-J evenness. A clonotype found in more than one individual was treated as public. TCRdb handled the public reads itself, with Q25 trimming in fastp and clone calling in MiXCR, and kept productive beta chains. Rows matching on CDR3 protein sequence are summarized as one entry with the most common DNA and genes. TCRdb's processing, not the study's, gives the V and J calls here. For this sample there are 400,000 to 550,000 distinct CDR3 sequences; under 15% appear just once. Over 15% of the sample is held by the ten biggest clonotypes.

These data were also reused for a study on T cells in Graves' hyperthyroidism and ophthalmopathy. Taken from the second paper: A patient counted as having stable Graves' hyperthyroidism if no progression to ophthalmopathy occurred over 18 months of follow-up. Hyperthyroidism patients were aged 18 to 65 years and newly diagnosed, with disease duration of less than 2 months. Exclusion was applied to patients with uncontrolled infections, other autoimmune diseases, pregnancy or lactation. Clinical symptoms, serum thyroxine and TRAb, thyroid ultrasound, and orbital computed tomography formed the basis for the diagnoses. The TCR CDR3 was subjected to a first round of RT-PCR using the HTBI primer set and the Qiagen OneStep RT-PCR kit. Most expanded thyroid clonotypes (frequency above 0.001) were also detected in blood, suggesting blood repertoires may reflect thyroid immune responses. In cross-validation, a model built on a 13 V-J signature told ophthalmopathy apart from stable hyperthyroidism with just under 90% sensitivity and roughly 82% specificity, and in testing the same model reached 80%/75%. During validation, the model predicted progression to ophthalmopathy a median of roughly 7.1 months ahead of onset, with just under 71% sensitivity and around 72% specificity. To identify TCR V-J signatures that set the groups apart, the researchers used a discovery cohort of about a hundred patients, made up of 40 to 45 with Graves' ophthalmopathy and some 58 with stable Graves' hyperthyroidism. An independent validation cohort of under 20 hyperthyroidism patients and about 16 patients who later progressed to ophthalmopathy tested prospective prediction of ophthalmopathy. The 100 discovery patients were randomly divided into training and test sets at a 7:3 ratio. In several Graves' hyperthyroidism patients, the study also compared T-cell repertoires from thyroid tissue with T-cell repertoires from blood. After sampling, hyperthyroidism patients received methimazole starting at 30 mg daily, and ophthalmopathy patients received high-dose intravenous methylprednisolone. Libraries were constructed in a second round of multiplex PCR, after which size selection and purification were carried out. Paired-end sequencing of the libraries was performed with 100 bp reads on an Illumina HiSeq2000. SOAPnuke was used to process the raw data, throwing out any read that contained adapters or uncalled bases, had a mean Phred below 15, or lacked an exact constant-primer or identifier match. High-quality paired reads were merged using COPE v1.2.5, and each unique nucleotide sequence was defined as a clonotype. MiTCR v1.1 was used to align clonotypes to the IMGT TRBV, TRBD and TRBJ reference segments. The analysis was restricted to V-J combinations with a frequency above 0.0001, which together covered about 99% of the repertoires. A TCS score was defined as the ratio of F50 (clonal expansion) to E x V (chaos), with BLOSUM62-based TCRdist applied between CDR3 peptides within each V-J. Welch's t-statistics and random forest reduced just over 500 V-J features to roughly 13, which were used in a naive Bayes classifier (R e1071). No statistical method was used to set the sample size in advance, and investigators knew the group allocation. TCR Vbeta CDR3 sequencing of approximately 140 peripheral blood samples (roughly 41 ophthalmopathy, over 70 hyperthyroidism and approximately 17 progressor patients) is reported in the paper.

The chain links TRBV6-1 with TRBJ2-5; TRBD2 might be the D gene, on 6 matching bases. The source is a woman in her 30s with Graves disease. Donor details come from another sample of the same person, matched by shared clones. The starting material was peripheral blood mononuclear cells (PBMCs), obtained at new diagnosis, from a patient treated with antithyroid drugs. The CDR3: CASSELAGTQETQYF. Here is the DNA: TGTGCCAGCAGTGAACTCGCGGGAACTCAAGAGACCCAGTACTTC.